The next 12 T cell receptor beta chains were all read from a single sample in a study of long-term antiretroviral therapy in people with HIV. Assay version v3.0 of immunoSEQ was used, and it was run at survey level. Sequencing used immunoSEQ multiplex PCR; TCRdb keeps in-frame clones, though not all of them. This sample has approximately 25,000 clones, with approximately 93% found just once. The sequences come from unsorted PBMCs, collected 7.6 years after starting antiretroviral therapy. The receptors originated from a woman in her forties with HIV.

This clone was seen a single time. This sequence joins TRBV5-6 and TRBJ1-4, with D maybe TRBD1 (6 bases). Germline V CDR1 and CDR2: SGHDT, YYEEEE. V was cut by 3 bases and J by 0 bases, with 15 bases left in between. The CDR3 totals 17 residues. The CDR3, as DNA: TGTGCCAGCAGCTACGGATTGCCAGGGGCAACTAATGAAAAACTGTTTTTT. Its protein is CASSYGLPGATNEKLFF.

The rearrangement uses TRBV30 and TRBJ2-1, with D perhaps TRBD1 (5 bases). The V end lost 2 bases, the J end lost 10 bases, and 15 bases lay between the germline ends. The CDR3 is 13 residues long. CDR1 and CDR2 from the germline V gene are GTSNPN and SVGIG (reference sequence). CDR3 in amino acids: CAWSRAGLGEQFF. The CDR3 DNA reads TGTGCCTGGAGTCGGGCAGGGCTAGGGGAGCAGTTCTTC.

The chain uses TRBV11-2 and TRBJ1-3; 10 nucleotides line up with TRBD1. CDR3 length: 16 amino acids. CDR1 is SGHAT, CDR2 FQNNGV, per germline. The V and J ends lost 3 bases and 0 bases, in that order; junction bases with no gene match: 2. This CDR3 is CASSLDRGFSGNTIYF. CDR3 bases: TGTGCCAGCAGCTTGGACAGGGGGTTCTCTGGAAACACCATATATTTT.

J is TRBJ1-2 and V is TRBV6-5; D gene uncertain. CDR1 is MNHEY and CDR2 is SVGAGI in the germline V gene. Trimming removed 2 bases at V and 3 bases at J, with 10 bases between. The CDR3 spans 14 residues. In DNA form, the CDR3 reads TGTGCCAGCAGTTACACGGACGGATACTATGGCTACACCTTC. The encoded protein is CASSYTDGYYGYTF.

This chain uses TRBV30 with TRBJ1-1; D gene uncertain. CDR1 is GTSNPN, CDR2 SVGIG, per germline (reference sequence). V lost 3 bases, J lost 2 bases, and 10 bases lay in between. The CDR3 has 13 amino acids. The CDR3 here is CAWRGRFNTEAFF. DNA for the CDR3: TGTGCCTGGAGGGGCAGATTCAACACTGAAGCTTTCTTT.

This rearrangement joins TRBV19 to TRBJ2-3; TRBD1 matches 9 bases. Germline V gene sequence: CDR1 LNHDA, CDR2 SQIVND (reference sequence). The CDR3 covers 16 residues. The J segment lost 0 bases and the V segment lost 3 bases, leaving 4 bases of the junction unmatched. DNA for the CDR3: TGTGCCAGTAGTATCCGACAGGGGGGAAGCACAGATACGCAGTATTTT. This sequence encodes CASSIRQGGSTDTQYF.

The chain employs TRBV7-6 and TRBJ2-3; 8 positions agree with TRBD1. The CDR3 runs 14 residues. The junction had 2 bases not matched to a gene; V was cut back by 6 bases and J by 0 bases. From germline, CDR1 is SGHVS and CDR2 FNYEAQ. The CDR3, as DNA: TGTGCCAGCAGGGACAGGGCTAGCACAGATACGCAGTATTTT. It is translated as CASRDRASTDTQYF.

The count of this clone is one. This chain uses TRBV2 with TRBJ2-2; D remains ambiguous. Germline CDR1 reads SNHLY; CDR2 reads FYNNEI. V dropped 6 bases and J dropped 1 base, with 9 bases sitting between them. This CDR3 has 14 amino acids. This CDR3 reads CASSALLNTGELFF. The CDR3, as DNA: TGTGCCAGCAGCGCCTTATTGAACACCGGGGAGCTGTTTTTT.

The chain combines TRBV25-1 with TRBJ2-6; D gene unclear. Looked up from germline, CDR1 is MGHDK and CDR2 is SYGVNS. The CDR3 runs to 16 residues. Trimming cost V 4 bases and J 1 base, with 11 bases left between them. This CDR3 is CASSAEHLSGANVLTF. The CDR3 nucleotides are TGTGCCAGCAGTGCCGAACACCTATCTGGGGCCAACGTCCTGACTTTC. The complete variable domain, with remaining parts taken from reference TRBV25-1 and TRBJ2-6, reads EADIYQTPRYLVIGTGKKITLECSQTMGHDKMYWYQQDPGMELHLIHYSYGVNSTEKGDLSSESTVSRIRTEHFPLTLESARPSHTSQYLCASSAEHLSGANVLTFGAGSRLTVL.

The genes are TRBV6-5 and TRBJ2-1; 9 nucleotides match TRBD2. V lost 2 bases to trimming and J lost 5 bases; unmatched junction nucleotides: 7. The length of the CDR3 is 16 residues. Looked up from germline, CDR1 is MNHEY and CDR2 is SVGAGI. The CDR3 protein is CASSYGPAGGHNEQFF. CDR3 DNA sequence: TGTGCCAGCAGTTACGGTCCAGCGGGGGGTCACAATGAGCAGTTCTTC.

This sequence joins TRBV10-3 and TRBJ1-1, with D perhaps matching TRBD1 (6 bases). The CDR3 spans 14 residues. The V end lost 3 bases, the J end lost 7 bases, and 15 bases lay between the germline ends. The germline V gene encodes CDR1 ENHRY and CDR2 SYGVKD. CDR3 in DNA: TGTGCCATCAGTGATATGACAGGTTTGGTTGAAGCTTTCTTT. This sequence encodes CAISDMTGLVEAFF.

The CDR3 DNA reads as TGTGCCAGCAGTGATTGGCGGCGGGGGGGCCAAGAGACCCAGTACTTC. This encodes CASSDWRRGGQETQYF. The V call is TRBV25-1, the J call TRBJ2-5, with 9 nucleotides matching TRBD2. J lost 1 base, V lost 3 bases, and 6 bases had no gene match. The CDR3 contains 16 residues. Per the germline V gene, CDR1 is MGHDK and CDR2 is SYGVNS.